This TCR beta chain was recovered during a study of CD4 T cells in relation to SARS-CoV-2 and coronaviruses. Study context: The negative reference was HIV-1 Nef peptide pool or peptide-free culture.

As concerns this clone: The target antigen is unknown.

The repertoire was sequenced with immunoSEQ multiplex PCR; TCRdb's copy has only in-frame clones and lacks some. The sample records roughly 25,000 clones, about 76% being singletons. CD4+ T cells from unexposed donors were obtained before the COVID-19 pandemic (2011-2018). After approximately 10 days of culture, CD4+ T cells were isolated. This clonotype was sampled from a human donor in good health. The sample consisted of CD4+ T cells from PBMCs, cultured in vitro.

The CDR3 spells CASSPGLAGPGELFF. Here the CDR3 DNA reads TGTGCCAGCAGCCCGGGACTAGCGGGCCCCGGGGAGCTGTTTTTT. The V call is TRBV4-2, the J call TRBJ2-2, with 12 positions matching TRBD2. From germline, CDR1 is LGHNA and CDR2 YNFKEQ. The CDR3 contains 15 residues. After removal of 4 bases from V and 6 bases from J, the junction contained 3 bases not matched to a gene.